Listed below are T cell receptor beta chains from one sample, sequenced in a study of blood T cell repertoires in COVID-19. Profiling relied on immunoSEQ multiplex PCR, and the TCRdb table lists in-frame clones only, not all of them. The table lists roughly 100,000 clones, around 66% of them singletons. The material sequenced was peripheral blood. The receptor source for this set is an elderly man with acute or convalescent COVID-19. CDR3s include the opening cysteine and the closing phenylalanine or tryptophan. D genes are given only for firm matches. Some rows mark clone size as missing; the rest say once, few, many or name a class of expanded clone.

v_gene	abundance	d_gene	len	j_gene	CDR3aa	CDR3nt
TRBV6-1	-	-	12	TRBJ2-7	CASSEARYEQYF	TGTGCCAGCAGTGAAGCGCGGTACGAGCAGTACTTC
TRBV5-4	-	-	14	TRBJ2-3	CASSSPTGTDTQYF	TGTGCCAGCAGCTCCCCGACTGGCACAGATACGCAGTATTTT
TRBV6-2/TRBV6-3	few	-	12	TRBJ1-2	CASSYRREGYTF	TGTGCCAGCAGTTACCGGAGAGAGGGCTACACCTTC
TRBV10-3	once	TRBD1	14	TRBJ1-1	CAISRQGGHTEAFF	TGTGCCATCAGCAGACAGGGGGGCCACACTGAAGCTTTCTTT
TRBV18	-	TRBD1	13	TRBJ2-1	CASSPRQGPEQFF	TGTGCCAGCTCACCCCGACAGGGACCTGAGCAGTTCTTC
TRBV27	-	-	15	TRBJ1-3	CASSLLGAPGNTIYF	TGTGCCAGCAGTTTATTGGGGGCGCCTGGAAACACCATATATTTT
TRBV10-1	-	TRBD2	19	TRBJ2-1	CASSDLLAGVRHFYNEQFF	TGCGCCAGCAGTGACCTACTAGCGGGAGTCCGTCACTTCTACAATGAGCAGTTCTTC
TRBV10-3	-	-	14	TRBJ2-2	CAISDAGDTGELFF	TGTGCCATCAGTGACGCAGGGGACACCGGGGAGCTGTTTTTT
TRBV4-3	-	TRBD1	17	TRBJ2-1	CASSQALTGWQYNEQFF	TGCGCCAGCAGCCAAGCTCTGACAGGGTGGCAATACAATGAGCAGTTCTTC
TRBV6-5	few	TRBD1	16	TRBJ2-7	CASSFGGQGLWLEQYF	TGTGCCAGCAGTTTCGGGGGACAGGGCCTATGGCTCGAGCAGTACTTC
TRBV5-1	few	TRBD2	14	TRBJ2-7	CASRAVAGDHEQYF	TGCGCCAGCAGAGCGGTAGCGGGAGACCACGAGCAGTACTTC